The 2 T cell receptor beta chains given below trace back to one sample, sequenced in a study of blood T cell repertoires in COVID-19. The protocol was immunoSEQ multiplex PCR, while the TCRdb copy is restricted to in-frame clones and leaves out a portion. The table shows a few hundred thousand clones, with approximately 89% occurring only once. Material: peripheral blood. The receptor set was obtained from a woman in her twenties or thirties with COVID-19, enrolled during active disease.

The chain couples TRBV7-6 to TRBJ2-7; 9 bases are shared with TRBD1. The CDR3 has 15 residues. The V gene end was trimmed by 6 bases and the J gene end by 3 bases; junction bases not matched to a gene: 9. CDR1 and CDR2 from the germline V gene are SGHVS and FNYEAQ. The CDR3 loop reads CASRNRQGVRYEQYV. The CDR3, as DNA: TGTGCCAGCAGAAATCGACAGGGGGTCCGCTACGAGCAGTACGTC.

This clone was seen only once. V usage is TRBV18 and J usage is TRBJ2-7, with D unresolved. The length of the CDR3 is 13 residues. Germline assignment: CDR1 KGHSH and CDR2 LQKENI. V was shortened by 3 bases and J by 3 bases, with 9 bases between the two germline ends. The CDR3 region has the DNA TGTGCCAGCTCACCTTCAGGAAGCTACGAGCAGTACGTC. As protein: CASSPSGSYEQYV.